These 17 T cell receptor beta chains were sequenced from one sample in a study of Ad26.COV2.S vaccination and SARS-CoV-2 variants. Indicated treatment: roughly 18 received Ad26.COV2.S at low or high dose, single or two shots; 5 received placebo; per-sample allocation not given. The samples were gathered on day 63 after the first injection of vaccine or placebo. TCRdb keeps only in-frame clones here, not all; method: immunoSEQ multiplex PCR. This sample has some 250,000 clones, with approximately 87% found just once. The source was peripheral blood, collected in a trial of Ad26.COV2.S vaccine versus placebo. Every receptor here comes from a person between 18 and 65 years old who received the Ad26.COV2.S COVID-19 vaccine or a placebo.

V gene TRBV27 combines with J gene TRBJ2-7; D is unclear. Germline V gene lookup returns CDR1 MNHEY and CDR2 SMNVEV (reference sequence). The CDR3 is 15 residues long. Between the trimmed V and J ends, which lost 2 bases and 2 bases, there was a span of 13 bases. Here the CDR3 reads CASSLSSWATYEQYF. The CDR3 region has the DNA TGTGCCAGCAGTTTAAGCAGCTGGGCGACCTACGAGCAGTACTTC.

V and J are TRBV24-1 and TRBJ1-5, with D unclear. CDR1 KGHDR and CDR2 SFDVKD come from the germline V gene. V was cut by 7 bases and J by 5 bases, with 14 bases left in between. There are 14 residues in the CDR3. DNA of the CDR3: TGTGCCACCAGCCCGGCCTTGGGTGATCAGCCCCAGCATTTT. It encodes CATSPALGDQPQHF.

This sequence joins TRBV18 and TRBJ2-7, with 9 positions matching TRBD2. The CDR3 spans 13 residues. The V gene end was trimmed by 3 bases and the J gene end by 6 bases; junction bases not matched to a gene: 3. The germline gives CDR1 KGHSH, CDR2 LQKENI. The CDR3 DNA reads TGTGCCAGCTCACCCGGGACTAGCTCCGAGCAGTACTTC. It specifies CASSPGTSSEQYF.

The rearrangement links TRBV2 to TRBJ2-3; D is uncertain. The CDR3 totals 15 residues. CDR1 SNHLY and CDR2 FYNNEI come from the germline V gene. Trimming took 3 bases from V and 5 from J, leaving 15 bases between them. The CDR3 DNA sequence: TGTGCCAGCAGTGATGGGCGACCCAGTATAGATACGCAGTATTTT. Encoded protein: CASSDGRPSIDTQYF.

The V call is TRBV6-5, the J call TRBJ2-5, with TRBD2 matching 11 bases. V was clipped by 6 bases and J by 1 base; unmatched bases: 4. This CDR3 region has 15 residues. Germline CDR1 MNHEY, CDR2 SVGAGI. CDR3 amino acids: CASRSSGRIQETQYF. The CDR3 DNA sequence: TGTGCCAGCAGGTCTAGCGGGAGGATCCAAGAGACCCAGTACTTC.

As DNA, the CDR3 is TGTGCCAGCACCCCACCTAGGGGCAATGAGCAGTTCTTC. It translates to CASTPPRGNEQFF. This chain connects TRBV5-4 to TRBJ2-1; possibly TRBD1 for D (5 bases). Between the trimmed V and J ends, which lost 6 bases and 6 bases, there was a span of 13 bases. CDR1 is SGHNT, CDR2 YYREEE, per germline (reference sequence). The CDR3 has 13 amino acids.

The chain employs TRBV7-9 and TRBJ2-7, with D maybe TRBD2 (5 bases). Trimming shortened V by 6 bases and J by 2 bases, and 17 bases separated the two germline ends. This CDR3 comprises 15 residues. Germline V lookup: CDR1 SEHNR, CDR2 FQNEAQ (reference sequence). CDR3 coding DNA: TGTGCCAGCAGTCTTAGAGAGGGCGCAACCTACGAGCAGTACTTC. Protein: CASSLREGATYEQYF. Combining the CDR3 with reference TRBV7-9 and TRBJ2-7 gives the whole variable domain DTGVSQNPRHKITKRGQNVTFRCDPISEHNRLYWYRQTLGQGPEFLTYFQNEAQLEKSRLLSDRFSAERPKGSFSTLEIQRTEQGDSAMYLCASSLREGATYEQYFGPGTRLTVT.

The chain couples TRBV7-6 to TRBJ2-7; no definite D call. The CDR3 runs 14 residues. The germline V gene encodes CDR1 SGHVS and CDR2 FNYEAQ. Trimming removed 8 bases from V and 5 bases from J, with 19 bases in between. CDR3 loop: CASGPLSTVNEQYF. DNA for the CDR3: TGTGCCAGCGGTCCCCTAAGCACGGTGAACGAGCAGTACTTC.

This clone appeared once. V and J are TRBV28 and TRBJ2-7; 8 bases map to TRBD2. The CDR3 extends over 16 amino acids. The V gene's germline CDR1 is MDHEN and CDR2 SYDVKM. V lost 2 bases, J lost 2 bases, and 8 bases stayed unmatched. The CDR3 region is CASSLPSGSATYEQYF. The DNA of the CDR3 is TGTGCCAGCAGTTTACCGAGCGGGAGCGCGACCTACGAGCAGTACTTC.

V gene TRBV5-6 combines with J gene TRBJ2-6; D might be TRBD1 or TRBD2, each matching 6 bases. Germline lookup yields CDR1 SGHDT and CDR2 YYEEEE. There are 16 residues in the CDR3. Trimming shortened V by 0 bases and J by 4 bases, and 11 bases separated the two germline ends. For the CDR3, the DNA is TGTGCCAGCAGCTTGGGGGGGGCCACCGGGGCCAACGTCCTGACTTTC. This encodes CASSLGGATGANVLTF.

The gene calls are TRBV7-8 and TRBJ1-5; D is unresolved. Trimming shortened V by 1 base and J by 7 bases, and 8 bases separated the two germline ends. This CDR3 has 13 residues. Germline CDR1 is SGHVS and CDR2 is FQNEAQ. CDR3 amino acids: CASSLGQLQPQHF. DNA for the CDR3: TGTGCCAGCAGCTTAGGGCAGCTACAGCCCCAGCATTTT.

The rearrangement links TRBV6-2 or TRBV6-3 to TRBJ2-7; TRBD2 aligns across 7 bases. The CDR3 length is 14 residues. Trimming took 2 bases from V and 4 from J; bases not matched to a gene: 5. CDR1 is MNHEY, CDR2 SVGEGT, per germline. This chain's CDR3 is CASSYGGRGYEQYF. The CDR3 nucleotides read TGTGCCAGCAGTTACGGTGGGAGGGGTTACGAGCAGTACTTC.

The chain recombines TRBV11-2 with TRBJ1-5; no clear D. The germline gives CDR1 SGHAT, CDR2 FQNNGV. Trimming left V 1 base short and J 0 bases short, with 10 bases between. The CDR3 is 16 residues long. As DNA, the CDR3 is TGTGCCAGCAGCTTAGGGTTACAGCTTAGCAATCAGCCCCAGCATTTT. Amino acids: CASSLGLQLSNQPQHF.

This clone was detected once. The V gene is TRBV14, the J gene TRBJ1-1; perhaps TRBD1 as D (5 bases). Germline CDR1 and CDR2: SGHDN and FVKESK. V lost 3 bases and J 11 bases, leaving 13 bases between the germline ends. The CDR3 is 12 amino acids. The CDR3 region has the DNA TGTGCCAGCAGCCAGGTCGGCAGGGCGGCTTTCTTT. It specifies CASSQVGRAAFF.

The V call is TRBV5-4, the J call TRBJ2-2, with D maybe TRBD1 (5 bases). Trimming took off 0 bases at V and 8 bases at J, with 11 bases between the two ends. CDR3 length: 14 amino acids. Germline V lookup: CDR1 SGHNT, CDR2 YYREEE (reference sequence). This chain's CDR3 is CASSLVWGGGELFF. CDR3 nucleotides: TGTGCCAGCAGCTTGGTATGGGGCGGTGGGGAGCTGTTTTTT.

The chain couples TRBV18 to TRBJ2-5, with 11 bases fitting TRBD2. The CDR3 totals 17 residues. The germline gives CDR1 KGHSH, CDR2 LQKENI. The ends lost 4 bases at V and 1 base at J; junction bases unmatched: 8. This CDR3 is CASSLLAGGPVQETQYF. DNA of the CDR3: TGTGCCAGCTCACTCCTAGCGGGGGGACCCGTCCAAGAGACCCAGTACTTC.

This clone appeared once. The rearrangement links TRBV2 to TRBJ2-4; TRBD2 aligns across 8 bases. Germline CDR1 SNHLY, CDR2 FYNNEI. The CDR3 extends over 12 amino acids. V was pared by 7 bases and J by 9 bases, with 5 bases of the junction left unmatched. For the CDR3, the DNA is TGTGCCAGCAACAGCGGGGGTAGCATTCAGTACTTC. This translates into CASNSGGSIQYF. Combining the CDR3 with reference TRBV2 and TRBJ2-4 gives the whole variable domain EPEVTQTPSHQVTQMGQEVILRCVPISNHLYFYWYRQILGQKVEFLVSFYNNEISEKSEIFDDQFSVERPDGSNFTLKIRSTKLEDSAMYFCASNSGGSIQYFGAGTRLSVL.